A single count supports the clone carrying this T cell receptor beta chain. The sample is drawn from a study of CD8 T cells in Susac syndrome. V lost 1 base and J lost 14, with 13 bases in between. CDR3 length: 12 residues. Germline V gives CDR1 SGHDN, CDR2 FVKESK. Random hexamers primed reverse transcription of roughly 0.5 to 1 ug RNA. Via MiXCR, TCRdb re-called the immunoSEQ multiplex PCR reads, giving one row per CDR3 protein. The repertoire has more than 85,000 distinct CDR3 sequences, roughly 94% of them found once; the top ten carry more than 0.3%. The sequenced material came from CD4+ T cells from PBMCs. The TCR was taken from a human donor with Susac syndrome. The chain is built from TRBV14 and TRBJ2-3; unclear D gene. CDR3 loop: CASSQGPDRRYF. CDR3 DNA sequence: TGTGCCAGCAGCCAAGGCCCGGACCGCCGGTATTTT.